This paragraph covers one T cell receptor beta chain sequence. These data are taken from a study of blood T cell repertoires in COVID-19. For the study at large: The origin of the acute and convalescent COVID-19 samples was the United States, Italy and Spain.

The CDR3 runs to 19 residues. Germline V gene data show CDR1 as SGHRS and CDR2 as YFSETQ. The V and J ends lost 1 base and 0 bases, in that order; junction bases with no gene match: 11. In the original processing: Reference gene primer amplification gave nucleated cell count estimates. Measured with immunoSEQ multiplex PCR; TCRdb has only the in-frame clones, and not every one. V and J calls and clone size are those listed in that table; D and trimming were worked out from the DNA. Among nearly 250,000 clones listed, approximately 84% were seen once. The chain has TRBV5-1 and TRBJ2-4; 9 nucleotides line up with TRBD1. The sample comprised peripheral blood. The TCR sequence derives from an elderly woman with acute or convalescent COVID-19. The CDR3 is CASSLIGQGNVVAKNIQYF. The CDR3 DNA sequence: TGCGCCAGCAGCTTGATCGGACAGGGGAACGTAGTAGCCAAAAACATTCAGTACTTC.